Below are 26 T cell receptor beta chains sequenced from a single sample in a study of cytomegalovirus exposure and HLA in healthy donors (dated by TCRdb to 2017 to 2019). Receptors were amplified or captured by the immunoSEQ multiplex PCR assay. For the multiplex PCR, a mixture combining 60 forward primers for TCR Vbeta segments and 13 reverse primers for TCR Jbeta segments was used. TCRdb provides this immuneACCESS table in a form limited to in-frame rearrangements. Some clones are lacking; in checked studies, under half of them reflect an unresolved V gene, and why the rest are absent is not known. This sample's table contains 150,000 or so clones. The ten largest clonotypes hold about 2% of the sample. The sequencing input was PBMCs. Every receptor here comes from a man younger than 40 in good health and CMV-seronegative.

The rearrangement uses TRBV5-1 and TRBJ1-4; possibly TRBD1 for D (5 bases). CDR3 length equals 16 residues. In germline, CDR1 is SGHRS, CDR2 YFSETQ. V shed 0 bases and J shed 7 bases, with 16 bases lying between them. The CDR3 is CASSLGTGGVGEKLFF. DNA of the CDR3: TGCGCCAGCAGCTTGGGGACGGGAGGGGTCGGTGAAAAACTGTTTTTT.

The V gene is TRBV6-1, the J gene TRBJ2-5; TRBD1 aligns across 7 bases. The DNA end is more similar to TRBJ2-7, so the J call may be wrong. Germline assignment: CDR1 MNHNS and CDR2 SASEGT. This CDR3 region has 13 residues. The CDR3 reads CASSADRSYEQYF. The CDR3 DNA reads as TGTGCCAGCAGTGCGGACAGGTCCTACGAGCAGTACTTC.

The chain's CDR3 is CASSSTGTSGRGRYNEQFF. The DNA for the CDR3 is TGTGCCAGCAGTTCCACCGGGACTAGCGGTCGGGGAAGGTACAATGAGCAGTTCTTC. This chain connects TRBV27 to TRBJ2-1, with 11 positions matching TRBD2. After removal of 4 bases from V and 4 bases from J, the junction contained 15 bases not matched to a gene. The germline CDR1 and CDR2 sequences are MNHEY and SMNVEV (reference sequence). The CDR3 consists of 19 residues.

A word on this clone: The junction and the germline gene differ at one end; a read error may be behind it. V usage is TRBV7-6 and J usage is TRBJ2-1; D gene uncertain. Germline CDR1 is SGHVS and CDR2 is FNYEAQ. The CDR3 runs 14 residues. In DNA, the CDR3 is TGTGCCAGCAGCTTAGATGGCTCCAACAATGAGCAGTTCTTC. It specifies CASSLDGSNNEQFF. The whole variable domain, remainder taken from reference TRBV7-6 and TRBJ2-1, is GAGVSQSPRYKVTKRGQDVALRCDPISGHVSLYWYRQALGQGPEFLTYFNYEAQQDKSGLPNDRFSAERPEGSISTLTIQRTEQRDSAMYRCASSLDGSNNEQFFGPGTRLTVL.

The chain employs TRBV5-6 and TRBJ2-5; 8 bases are a match to TRBD2. Trimming at V came to 0 bases and at J to 4 bases, leaving 2 bases not matched to a gene. Germline CDR1 SGHDT, CDR2 YYEEEE. The length of the CDR3 is 14 residues. CDR3 DNA sequence: TGTGCCAGCAGCTTGGCGGGAGGGCCAGAGACCCAGTACTTC. Its protein is CASSLAGGPETQYF.

The genes are TRBV18 and TRBJ2-5, with D possibly matching TRBD1 (5 bases). Germline V CDR1 and CDR2: KGHSH, LQKENI. This CDR3 spans 13 amino acids. Trimming took off 2 bases at V and 5 bases at J, with 9 bases between the two ends. The DNA of the CDR3 is TGTGCCAGCTCACCAGGGGCCGGGGAGACCCAGTACTTC. Protein: CASSPGAGETQYF.

The genes are TRBV7-9 and TRBJ1-5; 7 bases agree with TRBD1. Germline CDR1 reads SEHNR; CDR2 reads FQNEAQ (reference sequence). This CDR3 contains 17 residues. V was pared by 3 bases and J by 0 bases, with 8 bases of the junction left unmatched. CDR3 DNA sequence: TGTGCCAGCAGCTTTACGACAGGGACTTATAGCAATCAGCCCCAGCATTTT. This encodes CASSFTTGTYSNQPQHF.

The CDR3 protein is CASSPGLAGFYEQYF. In nucleotides, the CDR3 is TGTGCCAGCAGCCCGGGACTAGCGGGATTCTACGAGCAGTACTTC. The chain recombines TRBV5-6 with TRBJ2-7, with 13 bases aligning to TRBD2. J gave up 3 bases and V 4 bases, and 4 bases lay outside the gene matches. This CDR3 is 15 amino acids long. Germline V lookup: CDR1 SGHDT, CDR2 YYEEEE.

The CDR3 protein is CASSLSTGYGYTF. The DNA of the CDR3 is TGTGCCAGCAGCTTATCTACAGGCTATGGCTACACCTTC. The genes are TRBV7-9 and TRBJ1-2; the D gene is possibly TRBD1 (5 bases). Trimming removed 2 bases at V and 4 bases at J, with 8 bases between. CDR1 is SEHNR and CDR2 is FQNEAQ in the germline V gene (reference sequence). This CDR3 has 13 residues.

CDR3 region: CASSASRAGAEAFF. The CDR3 DNA is TGTGCCAGCAGCGCCAGCAGGGCGGGGGCTGAAGCTTTCTTT. The chain joins TRBV7-3 to TRBJ1-1, with D perhaps matching TRBD1 (5 bases). Germline V gene sequence: CDR1 SGHTA, CDR2 FQGTGA. The V end lost 5 bases, the J end lost 6 bases, and 16 bases lay between the germline ends. The CDR3 loop spans 14 amino acids.

The gene calls are TRBV6-5 and TRBJ2-1; TRBD1 might be the D (6 bases). Germline lookup yields CDR1 MNHEY and CDR2 SVGAGI. The CDR3 is 15 residues long. V lost 0 bases and J 5 bases, leaving 11 bases between the germline ends. The CDR3 bases are TGTGCCAGCAGTTACTCACAGGGCTCTCACAATGAGCAGTTCTTC. The encoded protein is CASSYSQGSHNEQFF.

The chain is built from TRBV4-2 and TRBJ2-1; 13 bases are shared with TRBD2. Germline V gives CDR1 LGHNA, CDR2 YNFKEQ. This CDR3 spans 17 amino acids. J gave up 7 bases and V 0 bases, and 6 bases lay outside the gene matches. CDR3 coding DNA: TGTGCCAGCAGCCAAGATCCAGGACTAGCGGGAGCGAATGAGCAGTTCTTC. Its translation is CASSQDPGLAGANEQFF.

V and J are TRBV6-1 and TRBJ2-5, with 11 bases identical to TRBD1. The germline gives CDR1 MNHNS, CDR2 SASEGT. The V and J ends lost 4 bases and 3 bases, in that order; junction bases with no gene match: 7. This CDR3 contains 16 residues. The CDR3 DNA sequence: TGTGCCAGCAGTGTCATTGGGGGACAGGGGGAAGAGACCCAGTACTTC. This sequence encodes CASSVIGGQGEETQYF.

The chain is built from TRBV6-4 and TRBJ2-2; D is unresolved. Trimming removed 2 bases at V and 7 bases at J, with 5 bases between. The CDR3 is 12 residues long. In germline, CDR1 is MRHNA, CDR2 SNTAGT. The CDR3 here is CASSDPRGELFF. CDR3 bases: TGTGCCAGCAGTGACCCGCGCGGGGAGCTGTTTTTT.

V usage is TRBV5-1 and J usage is TRBJ2-4; possible D gene TRBD1, 6 bases. The CDR3 covers 12 residues. Germline CDR1 SGHRS, CDR2 YFSETQ. Trimming left V 0 bases short and J 8 bases short, with 6 bases between. CDR3 DNA: TGCGCCAGCAGCTTGGACAGGGACATTCAGTACTTC. It translates to CASSLDRDIQYF.

V gene TRBV27 combines with J gene TRBJ1-5; unclear D gene. V lost 3 bases to trimming and J lost 7 bases, with 10 bases between them. Germline lookup yields CDR1 MNHEY and CDR2 SMNVEV (reference sequence). The CDR3 covers 13 residues. CDR3 sequence (DNA): TGTGCCAGCAGTTTCGAGGTTGGGCAGCCCCAGCATTTT. Its protein is CASSFEVGQPQHF.

This rearrangement joins TRBV9 to TRBJ2-1; the match to TRBD1 covers 8 bases. CDR3 length: 15 amino acids. Germline CDR1 is SGDLS and CDR2 is YYNGEE. Trimming took 4 bases from V and 7 from J; bases not matched to a gene: 10. CDR3 region: CASSQGAGSRNEQFF. DNA of the CDR3: TGTGCCAGCAGCCAGGGGGCAGGATCTAGAAATGAGCAGTTCTTC.

The chain recombines TRBV6-4 with TRBJ2-1; D is unresolved. The V gene lost 0 bases and the J gene lost 0 bases, with 9 bases spanning the gap. The germline V gene has CDR1 MRHNA and CDR2 SNTAGT. This CDR3 is 16 amino acids long. CDR3 residues: CASSDSSATSYNEQFF. The CDR3, as DNA: TGTGCCAGCAGTGACTCCTCCGCTACCTCCTACAATGAGCAGTTCTTC.

The J gene is TRBJ2-7, the V gene TRBV5-1; D might be TRBD1 (5 bases). The CDR3 is made up of 15 amino acids. V was shortened by 2 bases and J by 4 bases, with 16 bases between the two germline ends. Germline values: CDR1 SGHRS, CDR2 YFSETQ. The CDR3 protein is CASSFAVGRTYEQYF. The DNA of the CDR3 is TGCGCCAGCAGCTTTGCTGTGGGGCGAACGTACGAGCAGTACTTC.

The J gene is TRBJ2-7, the V gene TRBV30; 7 nucleotides line up with TRBD1. Germline V CDR1 and CDR2: GTSNPN, SVGIG (reference sequence). V gave up 4 bases and J gave up 4 bases; unmatched junction bases: 13. The CDR3 extends over 15 amino acids. CDR3 in DNA: TGTGCCTGGAATTTCAGTAGAACAGGGGTGTACGAGCAGTACTTC. Its protein product is CAWNFSRTGVYEQYF.

J is TRBJ1-3 and V is TRBV7-6, with TRBD1 identical over 7 bases. The CDR3 runs to 15 residues. Trimming took 4 bases from V and 4 from J; bases not matched to a gene: 7. Germline values: CDR1 SGHVS, CDR2 FNYEAQ. For the CDR3, the DNA is TGTGCCAGCAGCTCGGACAGGTCGACGGGAAACACCATATATTTT. Amino acid sequence: CASSSDRSTGNTIYF.

Points on this clone: Other DNA sequences from this sample encode an identical CDR3 as well. V gene TRBV7-2 combines with J gene TRBJ2-3, with 11 bases lining up with TRBD2. The germline gives CDR1 SGHTA, CDR2 FQGNSA. Trimming removed 5 bases from V and 2 bases from J; junction bases left unmatched: 6. This CDR3 has 16 amino acids. CDR3 sequence: CASSPLAGGYTDTQYF. DNA for the CDR3: TGTGCCAGCAGCCCGCTAGCGGGAGGATACACAGATACGCAGTATTTT.

The chain has TRBV12-5 and TRBJ2-7; no definite D call. The V end lost 5 bases, the J end lost 3 bases, and 8 bases lay between the germline ends. This CDR3 spans 12 amino acids. Germline lookup yields CDR1 LGHNT and CDR2 FRNRAP. The CDR3 coding sequence is TGTGCTAGTGGTACGTACAGCTACGAGCAGTACTTC. Translating gives CASGTYSYEQYF. Full variable domain (rest looked up from reference TRBV12-5 and TRBJ2-7): DARVTQTPRHKVTEMGQEVTMRCQPILGHNTVFWYRQTMMQGLELLAYFRNRAPLDDSGMPKDRFSAEMPDATLATLKIQPSEPRDSAVYFCASGTYSYEQYFGPGTRLTVT.

Concerning this clone: Other DNA sequences in this sample translate to the same CDR3. This chain connects TRBV5-1 to TRBJ1-1, with 10 bases identical to TRBD1. The CDR3 extends over 16 amino acids. J gave up 0 bases and V 4 bases, and 6 bases lay outside the gene matches. The germline V gene encodes CDR1 SGHRS and CDR2 YFSETQ. The CDR3 bases are TGCGCCAGCAGCGCAAGGACAGGGGGACTGAACACTGAAGCTTTCTTT. Translating gives CASSARTGGLNTEAFF.

V is TRBV28 and J is TRBJ1-1; 7 bases fit TRBD1. With V trimmed by 6 bases and J by 3 bases, 4 bases remained unmatched. In germline, CDR1 is MDHEN, CDR2 SYDVKM. The CDR3 loop spans 13 amino acids. CDR3 nucleotide sequence: TGTGCCAGCAGGCTCAGGGGGTACACTGAAGCTTTCTTT. It is translated as CASRLRGYTEAFF. Together with reference TRBV28 and TRBJ1-1, the CDR3 gives the full variable domain: DVKVTQSSRYLVKRTGEKVFLECVQDMDHENMFWYRQDPGLGLRLIYFSYDVKMKEKGDIPEGYSVSREKKERFSLILESASTNQTSMYLCASRLRGYTEAFFGQGTRLTVV.

The chain links TRBV15 to TRBJ2-1, with D maybe TRBD1 (6 bases). Per the germline V gene, CDR1 is LNHNV and CDR2 is YYDKDF (reference sequence). The CDR3 runs to 12 residues. V lost 1 base, J lost 15 bases, and 13 bases lay in between. The CDR3 DNA reads TGTGCCACCAGCAGAGCAGGGGACCAAGGGTTCTTC. It encodes CATSRAGDQGFF. The full variable domain, its missing parts supplied by reference TRBV15 and TRBJ2-1, is DAMVIQNPRYQVTQFGKPVTLSCSQTLNHNVMYWYQQKSSQAPKLLFHYYDKDFNNEADTPDNFQSRRPNTSFCFLDIRSPGLGDTAMYLCATSRAGDQGFFGPGTRLTVL.